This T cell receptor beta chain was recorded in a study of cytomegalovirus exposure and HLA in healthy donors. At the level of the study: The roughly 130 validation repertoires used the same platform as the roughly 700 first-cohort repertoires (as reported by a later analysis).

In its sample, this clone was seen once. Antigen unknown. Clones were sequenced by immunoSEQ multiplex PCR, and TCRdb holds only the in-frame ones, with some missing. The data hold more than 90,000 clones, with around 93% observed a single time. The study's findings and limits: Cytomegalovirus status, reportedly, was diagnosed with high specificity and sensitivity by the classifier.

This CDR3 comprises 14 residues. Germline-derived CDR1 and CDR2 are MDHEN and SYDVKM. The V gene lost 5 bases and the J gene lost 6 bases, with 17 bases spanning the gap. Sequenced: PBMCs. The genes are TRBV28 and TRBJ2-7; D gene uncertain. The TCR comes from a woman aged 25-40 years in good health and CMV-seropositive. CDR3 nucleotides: TGTGCCAGCAGTCCCCGCACCCTAGTACGCGAGCAGTACTTC. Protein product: CASSPRTLVREQYF.